What follows are 23 T cell receptor beta chains derived from one specimen sequenced in a study of blood T cell repertoires in COVID-19. The assay was immunoSEQ multiplex PCR, and TCRdb's table has in-frame clones only and misses some. The table shows tens of thousands of clones, with 80% to 95% occurring only once. Sequenced input: peripheral blood. The receptors were gathered from a human donor in a cohort sampled during active COVID-19.

The V gene is TRBV7-6, the J gene TRBJ2-5; 7 positions agree with TRBD1. This CDR3 has 14 amino acids. V was pared by 5 bases and J by 3 bases, with 6 bases of the junction left unmatched. Germline CDR1 reads SGHVS; CDR2 reads FNYEAQ. This CDR3 is CASSTTGTEETQYF. In DNA, the CDR3 is TGTGCCAGCAGCACCACCGGGACAGAAGAGACCCAGTACTTC.

This sequence joins TRBV4-2 and TRBJ2-1; 12 positions match TRBD2. Germline CDR1 and CDR2: LGHNA and YNFKEQ. CDR3 length equals 17 residues. V was pared by 3 bases and J by 1 base, with 4 bases of the junction left unmatched. The CDR3 nucleotides are TGTGCCAGCAGCCAGGCTAGCGGGGGGGTTTCCTACAATGAGCAGTTCTTC. Translating gives CASSQASGGVSYNEQFF.

The V gene is TRBV18, the J gene TRBJ1-2; 9 bases are shared with TRBD1. J was trimmed by 8 bases and V by 3 bases; bases with no gene match: 10. CDR3 size: 15 residues. Germline lookup yields CDR1 KGHSH and CDR2 LQKENI. The CDR3 reads CASSPPGTGRGGYTF. CDR3 DNA sequence: TGTGCCAGCTCACCTCCGGGGACAGGGCGTGGAGGCTACACCTTC.

This clone was detected only once. V is TRBV7-9 and J is TRBJ2-7, with TRBD2 matching 7 bases. The CDR3 is 13 residues long. Germline V lookup: CDR1 SEHNR, CDR2 FQNEAQ (reference sequence). Losses at the gene ends were 1 base for V and 7 bases for J; bases not matched to a gene: 4. The CDR3 nucleotides read TGTGCCAGCAGCTTAGTGGGGGAGGGGGAGCAGTACTTC. Translation gives CASSLVGEGEQYF.

This clone is a singleton in its sample. The chain links TRBV27 to TRBJ1-5; TRBD1 matches 7 bases. Trimming at V came to 5 bases and at J to 0 bases, leaving 4 bases not matched to a gene. The germline CDR1 and CDR2 sequences are MNHEY and SMNVEV (reference sequence). The CDR3 is 15 amino acids. The CDR3 coding sequence is TGTGCCAGCAGTCCCTGGGACAGTAGCAATCAGCCCCAGCATTTT. This encodes CASSPWDSSNQPQHF.

Worth noting for this clone: A much larger clone sits a single nucleotide away, making a read error possible. The chain links TRBV7-9 to TRBJ2-7; tentative D call: TRBD1 (6 bases). There are 14 residues in the CDR3. Germline V gives CDR1 SEHNR, CDR2 FQNEAQ (reference sequence). The CDR3 here is CANSPRDTSYEQYF. Here the CDR3 DNA reads TGTGCCAACAGCCCCCGGGACACTTCCTACGAGCAGTACTTC.

The table lists this clone with a few counts. The V call is TRBV5-6, the J call TRBJ2-7; 10 bases map to TRBD1. This CDR3 is 18 amino acids long. The germline V gene has CDR1 SGHDT and CDR2 YYEEEE. With V trimmed by 1 base and J by 0 bases, 10 bases remained unmatched. The CDR3 spells CASSLMSDRGQDSYEQYF. The DNA for the CDR3 is TGTGCCAGCAGCTTGATGTCTGACAGGGGGCAAGACTCCTACGAGCAGTACTTC.

This clone was counted only a few times. This sequence joins TRBV19 and TRBJ1-2, with D perhaps TRBD1 (5 bases). From germline, CDR1 is LNHDA and CDR2 SQIVND (reference sequence). V lost 3 bases and J lost 3, with 11 bases in between. The CDR3 consists of 14 residues. The CDR3: CASSIQGADYGYTF. The DNA for the CDR3 is TGTGCCAGTAGTATTCAGGGCGCGGACTATGGCTACACCTTC.

This sequence joins TRBV12-5 and TRBJ1-1; D is undetermined. CDR3 length: 11 amino acids. The germline V gene encodes CDR1 LGHNT and CDR2 FRNRAP. Deletions cut 8 bases from V and 0 bases from J, with 4 bases between. Here the CDR3 DNA reads TGTGCTAGTCTTATGAACACTGAAGCTTTCTTT. Encoded protein: CASLMNTEAFF.

The chain uses TRBV7-2 and TRBJ1-4, with a tentative D call TRBD1 (5 bases). Germline V lookup: CDR1 SGHTA, CDR2 FQGNSA. This CDR3 contains 12 residues. V was cut by 5 bases and J by 10 bases, with 11 bases left in between. The CDR3 DNA reads as TGTGCCAGCAGCCCTGGGGGGGGAAAACTGTTTTTT. Its translation is CASSPGGGKLFF.

This rearrangement joins TRBV9 to TRBJ1-2, with D unclear. This CDR3 region has 11 residues. Germline CDR1 and CDR2: SGDLS and YYNGEE. V lost 3 bases, J lost 8 bases, and 8 bases lay in between. CDR3 loop: CASSANEGYTF. DNA for the CDR3: TGTGCCAGCAGCGCGAACGAGGGCTACACCTTC.

The chain employs TRBV3-1 (or the pseudogene TRBV3-2) and TRBJ1-5, with D hard to call. Per the germline V gene, CDR1 is LGHDT and CDR2 is YNNKEL (reference sequence). This CDR3 is 16 amino acids long. V lost 0 bases to trimming and J lost 6 bases, with 15 bases between them. This CDR3 is CASSQDGSASGQPQHF. DNA for the CDR3: TGTGCCAGCAGCCAAGATGGTAGTGCGTCGGGTCAGCCCCAGCATTTT.

This chain connects TRBV14 to TRBJ2-3, with TRBD2 identical over 14 bases. The V segment lost 0 bases and the J segment 0 bases; nucleotides outside the gene matches: 2. Germline CDR1 SGHDN, CDR2 FVKESK. The CDR3 consists of 18 residues. CDR3 nucleotides: TGTGCCAGCAGCCAAGATCGGACTAGCGGGGGGAGCACAGATACGCAGTATTTT. Its protein product is CASSQDRTSGGSTDTQYF.

The chain is built from TRBV5-1 and TRBJ2-5; TRBD1 agrees at 8 bases. The germline V gene encodes CDR1 SGHRS and CDR2 YFSETQ. Unmatched junction bases numbered 12, after V lost 0 bases and J lost 5 bases. The CDR3 spans 17 residues. The DNA of the CDR3 is TGCGCCAGCAGCTTGGCCACCAGGGGGCGGGTCTGGGAGACCCAGTACTTC. Its translation is CASSLATRGRVWETQYF.

The rearrangement links TRBV10-2 to TRBJ1-1; tentatively, D is TRBD1 (6 bases). The germline V and J ends were trimmed by 4 bases and 5 bases, with 17 bases remaining between them. Germline loops: CDR1 WSHSY, CDR2 SAAADI. This CDR3 is built from 15 residues. CDR3 region: CASSGQGKVGTEAFF. The CDR3 bases are TGCGCCAGCAGTGGGCAGGGGAAAGTAGGGACTGAAGCTTTCTTT.

This clone has just one count. V is TRBV19 and J is TRBJ2-5; no firm D call. This CDR3 has 13 amino acids. The germline gives CDR1 LNHDA, CDR2 SQIVND (reference sequence). V was shortened by 2 bases and J by 5 bases, with 9 bases between the two germline ends. The CDR3 DNA sequence: TGTGCCAGTAGTATACACCCCCGGGAGACCCAGTACTTC. As protein: CASSIHPRETQYF.

The chain uses TRBV2 and TRBJ1-1; no clear D gene. The CDR3 spans 14 residues. The ends were cut back, 5 bases at V and 4 bases at J, with 14 bases in the middle. CDR1 and CDR2 from the germline V gene are SNHLY and FYNNEI. CDR3 in amino acids: CASSILGSGTEAFF. The CDR3 DNA reads as TGTGCCAGCAGTATACTAGGGAGCGGCACTGAAGCTTTCTTT.

The chain recombines TRBV19 with TRBJ2-3; a possible D gene is TRBD2 (5 bases). Germline values: CDR1 LNHDA, CDR2 SQIVND (reference sequence). The CDR3 extends over 14 amino acids. V was cut by 4 bases and J by 5 bases, with 13 bases left in between. DNA of the CDR3: TGTGCCAGTAGTACCTCGACTAAACGAGATACGCAGTATTTT. This gives the protein CASSTSTKRDTQYF.

V and J are TRBV5-1 and TRBJ2-3; D perhaps matches TRBD1 (5 bases). This CDR3 is built from 15 residues. Germline assignment: CDR1 SGHRS and CDR2 YFSETQ. V was trimmed by 4 bases and J by 4 bases, leaving 16 bases between them. CDR3 nucleotides: TGCGCCAGCAGCCACCAGGGTTCAGGGTCAGATACGCAGTATTTT. This sequence encodes CASSHQGSGSDTQYF.

CDR3 sequence: CATSGSTRGAQETQYF. For the CDR3, the DNA is TGTGCCACCAGTGGCAGCACCCGGGGGGCCCAGGAGACCCAGTACTTC. The rearrangement uses TRBV24-1 and TRBJ2-5; D might be TRBD2 (7 bases). The CDR3 runs to 16 residues. Looked up from germline, CDR1 is KGHDR and CDR2 is SFDVKD. V was pared by 5 bases and J by 5 bases, with 20 bases between.

The CDR3 protein is CASTRFPVAGDPSYNEQFF. The CDR3 DNA sequence: TGTGCCAGTACTAGGTTCCCGGTAGCGGGGGACCCATCCTACAATGAGCAGTTCTTC. This chain connects TRBV19 to TRBJ2-1, with 9 bases aligning to TRBD2. J lost 1 base, V lost 7 bases, and 17 bases had no gene match. CDR1 and CDR2 (germline): LNHDA, SQIVND (reference sequence). The CDR3 is made up of 19 amino acids.

The chain links TRBV4-3 to TRBJ2-7; tentatively, D is TRBD1 (6 bases). The CDR3 loop spans 17 amino acids. V lost 5 bases, J lost 5 bases, and 25 bases lay in between. Germline V gene sequence: CDR1 LGHNA, CDR2 YSLEER. CDR3 sequence: CASSERFRGVGFDEQYF. The CDR3 nucleotides are TGCGCCAGCAGCGAACGTTTCAGGGGCGTTGGGTTCGACGAGCAGTACTTC.

The chain recombines TRBV6-4 with TRBJ2-7; 8 positions agree with TRBD2. Germline V gene sequence: CDR1 MRHNA, CDR2 SNTAGT. The V and J ends lost 11 bases and 5 bases, in that order; junction bases with no gene match: 14. This CDR3 contains 14 residues. CDR3 nucleotide sequence: TGTGCCCCTGAGGGACTAGGGTTTCAAAACGAGCAGTACTTC. Encoded protein: CAPEGLGFQNEQYF.